The 32 T cell receptor beta chains below all came from one sample that was sequenced in a study of T cells after somatic rescue of genetic block. The table came from immunoSEQ multiplex PCR; TCRdb's copy has only in-frame clones and leaves some out. The data show 55,000 to 70,000 clones, just under 95% seen once. The sample consisted of peripheral blood mononuclear cells (PBMCs). These receptors were taken from a man aged 40-49 years.

The chain employs TRBV5-1 and TRBJ2-3; 12 nucleotides align to TRBD2. The germline gives CDR1 SGHRS, CDR2 YFSETQ. V was pared by 0 bases and J by 7 bases, with 6 bases of the junction left unmatched. The CDR3 has 16 residues. This CDR3 reads CASSLEPSGGAYTQYF. The CDR3 DNA sequence: TGCGCCAGCAGCTTGGAGCCTAGCGGGGGGGCATATACGCAGTATTTT.

This chain joins TRBV5-6 and TRBJ1-4; D perhaps matches TRBD1 (5 bases). Germline V gene lookup returns CDR1 SGHDT and CDR2 YYEEEE. This CDR3 has 16 amino acids. V shed 1 base and J shed 13 bases, with 23 bases lying between them. CDR3 loop: CASSLWGQTIMKRLFF. The CDR3 nucleotides are TGTGCCAGCAGCTTGTGGGGCCAGACAATAATGAAAAGACTGTTTTTT. Using reference TRBV5-6 and TRBJ1-4 for the parts outside the CDR3, the full variable domain is DAGVTQSPTHLIKTRGQQVTLRCSPKSGHDTVSWYQQALGQGPQFIFQYYEEEERQRGNFPDRFSGHQFPNYSSELNVNALLLGDSALYLCASSLWGQTIMKRLFFGSGTQLSVL.

The rearrangement uses TRBV10-3 and TRBJ2-5; 7 bases are shared with TRBD2. Germline loops: CDR1 ENHRY, CDR2 SYGVKD. The CDR3 loop spans 12 amino acids. Losses at the gene ends were 10 bases for V and 9 bases for J; bases not matched to a gene: 11. CDR3 in amino acids: CARPTSAPPQYF. The CDR3 coding sequence is TGTGCCAGACCCACTAGCGCCCCGCCCCAGTACTTC.

The chain carries TRBV7-2 and TRBJ2-1, with 13 positions matching TRBD2. The CDR3 has 19 amino acids. CDR1 SGHTA and CDR2 FQGNSA come from the germline V gene. Unmatched junction bases numbered 10, after V lost 5 bases and J lost 0 bases. The CDR3 loop reads CASSRHGLAGASSYNEQFF. For the CDR3, the DNA is TGTGCCAGCAGCCGCCATGGACTAGCGGGAGCAAGCTCCTACAATGAGCAGTTCTTC.

The CDR3 DNA sequence: TGTGCAAGTCGCTTAGCCGCGACAGGCGTCCCCCGAGAGACCCAGTACTTC. It is translated as CASRLAATGVPRETQYF. The chain uses TRBV12-2 and TRBJ2-5; TRBD1, as called in the table, went unchecked against the DNA. TRBV12-2 constitutes a pseudogene. The CDR3 consists of 17 residues.

The rearrangement links TRBV9 to TRBJ1-6, with D possibly TRBD1 on 5 matching bases. The CDR3 is 15 residues long. V gave up 1 base and J gave up 5 bases, with 10 bases separating them. Per the germline V gene, CDR1 is SGDLS and CDR2 is YYNGEE. The CDR3 region is CASSVSPGDNSPLHF. The CDR3 DNA reads as TGTGCCAGCAGCGTATCACCGGGGGATAATTCACCCCTCCACTTT.

The chain links TRBV5-5 to TRBJ1-3; no reliable D call. Germline lookup yields CDR1 SGHKS and CDR2 YYEKEE (reference sequence). The CDR3 spans 14 residues. Trimming took off 0 bases at V and 4 bases at J, with 8 bases between the two ends. The CDR3 coding sequence is TGTGCCAGCAGCTTGGGAGATACAGGAAACACCATATATTTT. The encoded protein is CASSLGDTGNTIYF.

V and J are TRBV6-5 and TRBJ1-1, with 7 positions matching TRBD1. The J segment lost 4 bases and the V segment lost 7 bases, leaving 9 bases of the junction unmatched. Germline loops: CDR1 MNHEY, CDR2 SVGAGI. This CDR3 contains 14 residues. In DNA, the CDR3 is TGTGCCAGCACCCAGGCAGGGGGTATCACTGAAGCTTTCTTT. Its protein is CASTQAGGITEAFF.

The chain has TRBV5-6 and TRBJ2-7; D gene unclear. V dropped 0 bases and J dropped 3 bases, with 7 bases sitting between them. The V gene's germline CDR1 is SGHDT and CDR2 YYEEEE. The CDR3 runs 13 residues. In nucleotides, the CDR3 is TGTGCCAGCAGCTTGGGCAGCCACTACGAGCAGTACTTC. Its protein product is CASSLGSHYEQYF.

This clone was detected a few times. V gene TRBV11-3 combines with J gene TRBJ1-1; 10 bases match TRBD1. V was clipped by 5 bases and J by 7 bases; unmatched bases: 4. The CDR3 is 13 amino acids. Looked up from germline, CDR1 is SGHNT and CDR2 is YENEEA. The DNA of the CDR3 is TGTGCCAGCAGCCCTAGGACAGGGGGTGAAGCTTTCTTT. Translated, it gives CASSPRTGGEAFF.

The rearrangement uses TRBV13 and TRBJ2-3, with 8 nucleotides matching TRBD1. Germline V gene data show CDR1 as PRHDT and CDR2 as FYEKMQ (reference sequence). Unmatched junction bases numbered 7, after V lost 2 bases and J lost 0 bases. The CDR3 contains 17 residues. In DNA form, the CDR3 reads TGTGCCAGCAGCTTATCCCTGGGGGACAGGAGCACAGATACGCAGTATTTT. It translates to CASSLSLGDRSTDTQYF.

V gene TRBV30 combines with J gene TRBJ2-5; D may match TRBD1 or TRBD2 (5 bases each). V was clipped by 1 base and J by 5 bases, with 11 bases between them. The CDR3 loop spans 13 amino acids. Germline CDR1 reads GTSNPN; CDR2 reads SVGIG (reference sequence). As DNA, the CDR3 is TGTGCCTGGAGTGGGGGCAGGGAGGAGACCCAGTACTTC. Protein sequence: CAWSGGREETQYF.

The CDR3 is CASSSQGTSGSKETQYF. CDR3 bases: TGTGCCAGCAGCTCTCAAGGGACTAGCGGGAGCAAAGAGACCCAGTACTTC. V and J are TRBV11-2 and TRBJ2-5; 14 bases match TRBD2. The CDR3 totals 17 residues. V lost 4 bases and J lost 3; bases outside the gene matches: 7. CDR1 and CDR2 (germline): SGHAT, FQNNGV. The full variable domain, with the rest looked up from reference TRBV11-2 and TRBJ2-5, is EAGVAQSPRYKIIEKRQSVAFWCNPISGHATLYWYQQILGQGPKLLIQFQNNGVVDDSQLPKDRFSAERLKGVDSTLKIQPAKLEDSAVYLCASSSQGTSGSKETQYFGPGTRLLVL.

The V gene is TRBV5-1, the J gene TRBJ2-2; 7 bases match TRBD1. There are 18 residues in the CDR3. Germline loops: CDR1 SGHRS, CDR2 YFSETQ. After removal of 1 base from V and 4 bases from J, the junction contained 13 bases not matched to a gene. The CDR3 coding sequence is TGCGCCAGCAGCTTGTCTGGGCAGGGGGAAATGTTCACCGGGGAGCTGTTTTTT. Translation gives CASSLSGQGEMFTGELFF.

This rearrangement joins TRBV6-6 to TRBJ2-1, with D tentatively TRBD2 (5 bases). The germline V gene has CDR1 MNHNY and CDR2 SVGAGI (reference sequence). This CDR3 region has 14 residues. The V and J ends lost 0 bases and 8 bases respectively, with 11 bases between them. CDR3 coding DNA: TGTGCCAGCAGTTACTCACTAGATCAGGATGAGCAGTTCTTC. As protein: CASSYSLDQDEQFF.

The rearrangement joins TRBV27 to TRBJ1-5, with D possibly TRBD1 on 5 matching bases. Trimming removed 5 bases from V and 7 bases from J, with 12 bases in between. From germline, CDR1 is MNHEY and CDR2 SMNVEV (reference sequence). This CDR3 has 13 amino acids. In DNA, the CDR3 is TGTGCCAGCAGTCAACGGGGGGACCAGCCCCAGCATTTT. It codes for CASSQRGDQPQHF.

V and J are TRBV2 and TRBJ1-5; D perhaps matches TRBD1 (5 bases). Trimming cost V 10 bases and J 0 bases, with 13 bases left between them. In germline, CDR1 is SNHLY, CDR2 FYNNEI. The CDR3 is 14 residues long. Here the CDR3 reads CATSAGLSNQPQHF. As DNA, the CDR3 is TGTGCCACCTCGGCAGGGCTTAGCAATCAGCCCCAGCATTTT.

The rearrangement links TRBV6-6 to TRBJ2-7; a possible D gene is TRBD1 (5 bases). Germline CDR1 reads MNHNY; CDR2 reads SVGAGI (reference sequence). The CDR3 is made up of 11 amino acids. The V gene lost 10 bases and the J gene lost 2 bases, with 9 bases spanning the gap. CDR3 sequence reads: CATRQTYEQYF. CDR3 sequence (DNA): TGTGCCACCCGACAGACCTACGAGCAGTACTTC.

The chain recombines TRBV4-1 with TRBJ2-5; TRBD2 matches 12 bases. CDR1 and CDR2 (germline): MGHRA, YSYEKL. The V and J ends lost 0 bases and 4 bases, in that order; junction bases with no gene match: 6. The CDR3 loop spans 17 amino acids. CDR3 residues: CASSQEGLAGGRETQYF. CDR3 DNA sequence: TGCGCCAGCAGCCAAGAAGGGCTAGCGGGGGGGCGAGAGACCCAGTACTTC.

The chain is built from TRBV27 and TRBJ2-1, with 11 positions matching TRBD2. This CDR3 comprises 14 residues. J lost 7 bases, V lost 1 base, and 0 bases had no gene match. Germline lookup yields CDR1 MNHEY and CDR2 SMNVEV (reference sequence). CDR3 residues: CASSLLAGGNEQFF. CDR3 nucleotides: TGTGCCAGCAGTTTATTAGCGGGAGGGAATGAGCAGTTCTTC.

This clone was seen once. The chain has TRBV27 and TRBJ2-5; D unclear. Germline CDR1 MNHEY, CDR2 SMNVEV (reference sequence). V was trimmed by 7 bases and J by 5 bases, leaving 8 bases between them. The CDR3 spans 11 residues. The CDR3, as DNA: TGTGCCAGCATACCACGGGAGACCCAGTACTTC. Translation: CASIPRETQYF.

The CDR3 bases are TGTGCCAGCAGCGCAGCGACAAATCCCTACGAGCAGTACTTC. Its translation is CASSAATNPYEQYF. The chain couples TRBV7-9 to TRBJ2-7; no reliable D call. Trimming shortened V by 5 bases and J by 2 bases, and 13 bases separated the two germline ends. The CDR3 is 14 amino acids. Looked up from germline, CDR1 is SEHNR and CDR2 is FQNEAQ (reference sequence).

This clone was picked up a small number of times. The chain couples TRBV27 to TRBJ1-1; D gene ambiguous. With 0 bases removed from V and 0 bases from J, the gap between germline ends came to 5 bases. The CDR3 runs 14 residues. The germline gives CDR1 MNHEY, CDR2 SMNVEV (reference sequence). This CDR3 reads CASSLSRVNTEAFF. CDR3 nucleotides: TGTGCCAGCAGTTTATCCCGGGTGAACACTGAAGCTTTCTTT.

The CDR3 nucleotides read TGTGCCAGCAGCCAATTTGTGGGTCTTGGGTCCTACGAGCAGTACTTC. Amino acids: CASSQFVGLGSYEQYF. The V and J genes are TRBV16 and TRBJ2-7, with D uncertain. The CDR3 totals 16 residues. V lost 1 base to trimming and J lost 1 base, with 14 bases between them. Germline CDR1 reads KGHSY; CDR2 reads FQNENV. The full variable domain, rest sourced from reference TRBV16 and TRBJ2-7, is GEEVAQTPKHLVRGEGQKAKLYCAPIKGHSYVFWYQQVLKNEFKFLISFQNENVFDETGMPKERFSAKCLPNSPCSLEIQATKLEDSAVYFCASSQFVGLGSYEQYFGPGTRLTVT.

This chain joins TRBV25-1 and TRBJ1-2; 8 bases match TRBD1. From germline, CDR1 is MGHDK and CDR2 SYGVNS. There are 16 residues in the CDR3. Unmatched junction bases numbered 15, after V lost 5 bases and J lost 7 bases. The CDR3 DNA reads as TGTGCCAGCAGTAACCGAGTAGGGAACAGGGGGGTTGGCTACACCTTC. Its protein is CASSNRVGNRGVGYTF.

This CDR3 is CASRISGSDTQYF. Written as DNA, the CDR3 is TGTGCCAGCCGGATAAGCGGGAGTGATACGCAGTATTTT. The chain couples TRBV2 to TRBJ2-3; 8 nucleotides align to TRBD2. With V trimmed by 8 bases and J by 6 bases, 7 bases remained unmatched. The CDR3 covers 13 residues. Per germline, CDR1 SNHLY and CDR2 FYNNEI.

The genes are TRBV7-6 and TRBJ1-4, with unresolved D. The germline gives CDR1 SGHVS, CDR2 FNYEAQ. V was cut by 5 bases and J by 0 bases, with 10 bases left in between. The CDR3 is made up of 15 amino acids. The CDR3: CASSRSLATNEKLFF. The CDR3 coding sequence is TGTGCCAGCAGCAGATCACTTGCAACTAATGAAAAACTGTTTTTT.

The gene calls are TRBV12-5 and TRBJ2-2, with TRBD1 matching 7 bases. The CDR3 extends over 17 amino acids. V shed 5 bases, J shed 0 bases, and the junction held 9 bases outside the gene matches. Germline CDR1 and CDR2: LGHNT and FRNRAP. DNA of the CDR3: TGTGCTAGTGGTGGGCCCAGGGGGTTCGCGAACACCGGGGAGCTGTTTTTT. Its translation is CASGGPRGFANTGELFF.

The rearrangement links TRBV10-3 to TRBJ2-1; D might be TRBD2 (7 bases). Germline loops: CDR1 ENHRY, CDR2 SYGVKD. Trimming removed 10 bases from V and 5 bases from J, with 21 bases in between. The CDR3 runs to 15 residues. This CDR3 is CATRGGDTFNNEQFF. The CDR3, as DNA: TGTGCCACCAGGGGAGGGGACACTTTTAACAATGAGCAGTTCTTC.

The J gene is TRBJ1-1, the V gene TRBV10-3; the D gene is possibly TRBD1 (5 bases). Germline values: CDR1 ENHRY, CDR2 SYGVKD. The CDR3 consists of 13 residues. Trimming shortened V by 7 bases and J by 0 bases, and 9 bases separated the two germline ends. The CDR3 sequence is CAINGGLNTEAFF. CDR3 DNA sequence: TGTGCCATCAATGGGGGATTGAACACTGAAGCTTTCTTT.

J is TRBJ1-2 and V is TRBV30; D uncertain. V lost 1 base, J lost 4 bases, and 13 bases lay in between. The CDR3 loop spans 14 amino acids. Germline CDR1 is GTSNPN and CDR2 is SVGIG (reference sequence). The CDR3 DNA reads as TGTGCCTGGAGTGCGTCATCAGATTTCTATGGCTACACCTTC. It specifies CAWSASSDFYGYTF.

J is TRBJ2-3 and V is TRBV18; perhaps D is TRBD1 or TRBD2 (5 bases each). This CDR3 has 15 amino acids. The germline V gene encodes CDR1 KGHSH and CDR2 LQKENI. V gave up 3 bases and J gave up 2 bases, with 12 bases separating them. The CDR3 protein is CASSPGTVHTDTQYF. In DNA, the CDR3 is TGTGCCAGCTCACCGGGGACGGTGCACACAGATACGCAGTATTTT.